A selection of T cell receptor beta chains follows, all from one sample in a study of T cell responses to AZD1222 COVID-19 vaccine. Produced via immunoSEQ multiplex PCR; TCRdb's table is partial and in-frame only. The sample consists of roughly 200,000 clones, roughly 92% of them appearing once. The sample in question was peripheral blood, obtained on day 0 of AZD1222 vaccination. These receptors were taken from an adult in good health. CDR3s include the opening cysteine and the closing phenylalanine or tryptophan. A D gene is named only where the DNA matches it firmly. Clone size is shown for a subset of rows, as once, few, many or a class of expanded clone.

size,J,D,V,CDR3,DNA
-,TRBJ1-5,-,TRBV3-1/TRBV3-2,CASSLQVRDQPQHF,TGTGCCAGCAGCTTACAGGTTAGGGATCAGCCCCAGCATTTT
-,TRBJ1-3,-,TRBV6-5,CASSYGTAGGNTIYF,TGTGCCAGCAGTTACGGGACCGCGGGTGGAAACACCATATATTTT
few,TRBJ1-2,-,TRBV6-6,CASSYFQVGTGYTF,TGTGCCAGCAGTTATTTCCAGGTCGGGACTGGGTACACCTTC
-,TRBJ1-1,-,TRBV19,CASSIRGTEAFF,TGTGCCAGTAGTATACGAGGAACTGAAGCTTTCTTT
-,TRBJ2-3,-,TRBV6-4,CASSEMGGTDTQYF,TGTGCCAGCAGTGAAATGGGGGGCACAGATACGCAGTATTTT
-,TRBJ2-7,-,TRBV3-1/TRBV3-2,CASSQGGGSLSYEQYF,TGTGCCAGCAGCCAGGGTGGCGGGTCCCTCTCCTACGAGCAGTACTTC
many,TRBJ2-2,TRBD1,TRBV9,CASSASGGGELFF,TGTGCCAGCAGCGCATCAGGGGGAGGGGAGCTGTTTTTT
-,TRBJ1-1,-,TRBV4-3,CASSQEAVNTEAFF,TGCGCCAGCAGCCAAGAAGCGGTGAACACTGAAGCTTTCTTT
-,TRBJ1-3,-,TRBV3-1/TRBV3-2,CASSQDQQGGNTIYF,TGTGCCAGCAGCCAAGATCAGCAGGGTGGAAACACCATATATTTT
-,TRBJ2-1,-,TRBV5-1,CASSRLETGDNEQFF,TGCGCCAGCAGTCGGTTGGAGACTGGGGACAATGAGCAGTTCTTC